This T cell receptor beta chain was sequenced during a study of T-cell reconstitution after alpha-beta-depleted transplantation in children. During its preparation, the TCRbeta library received unique molecular identifiers. TCRdb passed the PCR reads through MiXCR, listing each CDR3 protein once. The sample records around 500,000 distinct CDR3 sequences, more than 20% being singletons. A word on this clonotype: Antigen: not known.

Notes on the study in general: Surviving recipient T cells and intrathymic progenitors accounted for some patients' high TCRbeta diversity at day 60. Expanded graft clones numbering several hundred reportedly gave rise to alpha-beta T cells about two months after transplant.

Per germline, CDR1 DFQATT and CDR2 SNEGSKA (reference sequence). The CDR3 has 13 amino acids. With 3 bases removed from V and 2 bases from J, the gap between germline ends came to 10 bases. The sample consisted of PBMCs, mostly from graft donor cells, taken 360 days after TCRalphabeta/CD19-depleted stem cell transplant. The chain is built from TRBV20-1 and TRBJ1-2; D gene uncertain. This sequence was found in a boy in the first two years of life who had a stem cell transplant for acute myeloid leukemia, so the T cells may come from the graft donor. The CDR3 is CSASRATNYGYTF. The CDR3 DNA reads as TGCAGTGCTAGCCGGGCGACAAACTATGGCTACACCTTC.